This T cell receptor beta chain came from a study of cytomegalovirus exposure and HLA in healthy donors. CDR1 and CDR2 (germline): KGHSH, LQKENI. This CDR3 spans 15 amino acids. Trimming cost V 3 bases and J 8 bases, with 14 bases left between them. 60 Vbeta and 13 Jbeta primers were used in PCR. Method: immunoSEQ multiplex PCR; TCRdb's copy keeps in-frame clones and lacks some. This sample yields about 130,000 clones, of which 75% to 85% are seen a single time; 1% belongs to the top ten. The chain uses TRBV18 and TRBJ1-6; D is uncertain. This clonotype was sampled from a man aged 35 to 55 in good health and CMV-seronegative. Sequenced: PBMCs. This CDR3 is CASSPGGGFDSPLHF. The CDR3 DNA is TGTGCCAGCTCACCGGGAGGAGGGTTTGATTCACCCCTCCACTTT.